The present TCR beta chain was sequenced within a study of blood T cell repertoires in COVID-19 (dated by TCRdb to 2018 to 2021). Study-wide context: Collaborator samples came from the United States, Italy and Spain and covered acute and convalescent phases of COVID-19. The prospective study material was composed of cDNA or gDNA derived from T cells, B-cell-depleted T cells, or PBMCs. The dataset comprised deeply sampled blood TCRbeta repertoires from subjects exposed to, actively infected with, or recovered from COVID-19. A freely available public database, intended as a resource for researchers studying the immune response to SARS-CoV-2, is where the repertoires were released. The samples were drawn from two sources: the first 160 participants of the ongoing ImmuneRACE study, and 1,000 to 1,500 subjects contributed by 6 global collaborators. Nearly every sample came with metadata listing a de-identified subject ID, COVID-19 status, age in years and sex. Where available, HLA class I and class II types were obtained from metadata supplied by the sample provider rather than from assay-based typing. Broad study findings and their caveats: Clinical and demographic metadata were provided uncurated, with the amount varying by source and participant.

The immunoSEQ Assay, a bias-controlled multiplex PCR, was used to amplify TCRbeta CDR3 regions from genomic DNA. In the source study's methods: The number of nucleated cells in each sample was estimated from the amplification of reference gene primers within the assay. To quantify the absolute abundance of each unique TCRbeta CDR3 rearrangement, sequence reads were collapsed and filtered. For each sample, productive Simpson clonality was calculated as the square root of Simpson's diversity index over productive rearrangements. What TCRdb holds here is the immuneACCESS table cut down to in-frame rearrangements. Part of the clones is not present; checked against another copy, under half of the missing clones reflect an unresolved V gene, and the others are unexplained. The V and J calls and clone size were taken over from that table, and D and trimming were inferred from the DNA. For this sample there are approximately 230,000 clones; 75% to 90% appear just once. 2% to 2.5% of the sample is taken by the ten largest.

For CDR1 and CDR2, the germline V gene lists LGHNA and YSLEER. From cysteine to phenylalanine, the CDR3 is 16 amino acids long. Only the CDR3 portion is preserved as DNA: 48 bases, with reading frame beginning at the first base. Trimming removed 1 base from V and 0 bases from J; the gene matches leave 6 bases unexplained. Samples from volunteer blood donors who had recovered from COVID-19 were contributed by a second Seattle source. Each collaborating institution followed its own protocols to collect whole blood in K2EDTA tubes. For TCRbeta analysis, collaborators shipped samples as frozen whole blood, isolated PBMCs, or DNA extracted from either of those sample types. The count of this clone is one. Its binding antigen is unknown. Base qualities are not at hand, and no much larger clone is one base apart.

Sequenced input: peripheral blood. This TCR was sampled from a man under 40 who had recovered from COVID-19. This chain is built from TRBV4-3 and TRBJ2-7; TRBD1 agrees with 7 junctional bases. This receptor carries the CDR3 CASSQATGQASYEQYF. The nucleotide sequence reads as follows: TGCGCCAGCAGCCAAGCCACCGGACAGGCCTCCTACGAGCAGTACTTC.